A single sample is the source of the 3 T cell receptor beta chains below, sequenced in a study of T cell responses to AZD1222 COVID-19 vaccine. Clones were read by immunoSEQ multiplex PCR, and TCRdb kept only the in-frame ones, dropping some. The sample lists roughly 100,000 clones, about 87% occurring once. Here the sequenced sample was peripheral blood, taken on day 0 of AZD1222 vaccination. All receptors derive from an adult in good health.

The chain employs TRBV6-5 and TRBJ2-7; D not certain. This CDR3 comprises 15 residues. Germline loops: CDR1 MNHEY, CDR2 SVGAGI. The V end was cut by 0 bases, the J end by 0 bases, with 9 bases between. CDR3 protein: CASSYSSRSSYEQYF. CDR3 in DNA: TGTGCCAGCAGTTACTCGTCGAGGAGCTCCTACGAGCAGTACTTC.

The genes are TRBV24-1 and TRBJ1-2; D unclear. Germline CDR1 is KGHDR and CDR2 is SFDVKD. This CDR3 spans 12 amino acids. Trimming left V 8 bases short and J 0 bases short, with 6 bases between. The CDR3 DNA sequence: TGTGCCACCAAAGGGCCTAACTATGGCTACACCTTC. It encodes CATKGPNYGYTF.

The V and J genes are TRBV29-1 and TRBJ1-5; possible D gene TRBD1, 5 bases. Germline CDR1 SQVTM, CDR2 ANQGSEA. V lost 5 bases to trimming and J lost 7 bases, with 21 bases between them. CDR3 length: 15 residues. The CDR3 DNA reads TGCAGCGTTATAAGCAGAGGGGACGGGCCCCAGCCCCAGCATTTT. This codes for CSVISRGDGPQPQHF.